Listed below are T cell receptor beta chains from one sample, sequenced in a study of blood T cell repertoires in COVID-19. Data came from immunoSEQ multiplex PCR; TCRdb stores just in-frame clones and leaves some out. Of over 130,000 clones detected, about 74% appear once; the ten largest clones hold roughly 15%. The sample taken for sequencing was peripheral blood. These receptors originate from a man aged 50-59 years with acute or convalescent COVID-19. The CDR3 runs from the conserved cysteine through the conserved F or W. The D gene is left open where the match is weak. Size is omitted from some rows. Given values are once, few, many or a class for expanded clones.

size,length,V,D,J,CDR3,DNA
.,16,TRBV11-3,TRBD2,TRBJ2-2,CASSPGGAANTGELFF,TGTGCCAGCAGCCCGGGGGGGGCCGCGAACACCGGGGAGCTGTTTTTT
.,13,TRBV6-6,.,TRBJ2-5,CASRGGGEETQYF,TGTGCCAGCCGAGGGGGGGGCGAAGAGACCCAGTACTTC
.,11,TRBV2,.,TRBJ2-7,CASTTSLEQYF,TGTGCCAGCACTACCTCTCTGGAGCAGTACTTC
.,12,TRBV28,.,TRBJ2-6,CASGGGANVLTF,TGTGCCAGCGGAGGGGGGGCCAACGTCCTGACTTTC
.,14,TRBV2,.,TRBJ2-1,CASSEARGYNEQFF,TGTGCCAGCAGTGAAGCTAGAGGGTACAATGAGCAGTTCTTC
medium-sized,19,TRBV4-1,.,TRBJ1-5,CASSQDTTGWEYSNQPQHF,TGCGCCAGCAGCCAAGATACCACAGGGTGGGAATATAGCAATCAGCCCCAGCATTTT
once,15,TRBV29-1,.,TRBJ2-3,CSVTGLGGTTIGQYF,TGCAGCGTGACAGGACTCGGGGGGACCACCATCGGGCAGTATTTT
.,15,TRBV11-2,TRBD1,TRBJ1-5,CASSRDRGRDQPQHF,TGTGCCAGCAGCCGCGACAGGGGGCGCGATCAGCCCCAGCATTTT
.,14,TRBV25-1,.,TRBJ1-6,CASSHRGSNSPLHF,TGTGCCAGCAGTCACCGGGGTTCCAATTCACCCCTCCACTTT
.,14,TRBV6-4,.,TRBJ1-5,CASSEQPASQPQHF,TGTGCCAGCAGTGAACAGCCTGCTTCTCAGCCCCAGCATTTT
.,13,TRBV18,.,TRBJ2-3,CASSHPSTDTQYF,TGTGCCAGCTCACATCCTAGCACAGATACGCAGTATTTT
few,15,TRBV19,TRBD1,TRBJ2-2,CATQGRQGGTGELFF,TGTGCCACCCAGGGGAGACAGGGCGGAACCGGGGAGCTGTTTTTT
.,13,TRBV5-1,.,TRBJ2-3,CASSLQGTDTQYF,TGCGCCAGCAGCTTGCAGGGCACAGATACGCAGTATTTT
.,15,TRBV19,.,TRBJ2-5,CASRSRQGHLETQYF,TGTGCCAGTAGGTCCCGCCAGGGGCACTTAGAGACCCAGTACTTC
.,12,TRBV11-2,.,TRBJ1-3,CASSIGQSPIYF,TGTGCCAGCAGCATAGGACAGAGCCCCATATATTTT
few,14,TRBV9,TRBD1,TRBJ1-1,CASSVVAGGGEAFF,TGTGCCAGCAGCGTAGTAGCCGGAGGGGGCGAAGCTTTCTTT
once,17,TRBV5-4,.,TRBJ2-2,CASSSRGSGFFPGELFF,TGTGCCAGCAGCTCCCGGGGGAGCGGATTCTTTCCCGGGGAGCTGTTTTTT
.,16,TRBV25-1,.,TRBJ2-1,CASSEYGDTHYNEQFF,TGTGCCAGCAGTGAATACGGGGACACACACTACAATGAGCAGTTCTTC
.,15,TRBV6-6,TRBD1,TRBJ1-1,CASSTHTTGAGKAFF,TGTGCCAGCAGTACACACACTACAGGGGCCGGGAAGGCTTTCTTT
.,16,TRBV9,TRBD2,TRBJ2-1,CASSDERGGPYNEQFF,TGTGCCAGCAGCGATGAGCGGGGGGGCCCCTACAATGAGCAGTTCTTC
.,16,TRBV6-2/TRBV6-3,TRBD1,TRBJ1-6,CASSFQTGTGHSPLHF,TGTGCCAGCAGTTTCCAAACCGGGACAGGCCACTCACCCCTCCACTTT
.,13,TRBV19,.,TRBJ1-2,CASSSRGASGYTF,TGTGCCAGTAGTTCCCGGGGGGCGAGCGGCTACACCTTC
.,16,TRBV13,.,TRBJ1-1,CASSPETWPMNTEAFF,TGTGCCAGCAGCCCGGAGACCTGGCCCATGAACACTGAAGCTTTCTTT
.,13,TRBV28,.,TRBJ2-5,CASSFGQAETQYF,TGTGCCAGCAGTTTCGGACAAGCTGAGACCCAGTACTTC
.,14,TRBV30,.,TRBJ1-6,CAWRVAGNGSPLHF,TGTGCCTGGAGAGTTGCGGGGAACGGATCACCCCTCCACTTT
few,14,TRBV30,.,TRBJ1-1,CAWSNTGSKTEAFF,TGTGCCTGGAGTAACACAGGGAGTAAAACTGAAGCTTTCTTT
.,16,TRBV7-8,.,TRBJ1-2,CASSLAAGTELYGYTF,TGTGCCAGCAGCTTAGCAGCCGGGACTGAACTCTATGGCTACACCTTC
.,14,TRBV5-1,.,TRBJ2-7,CASSFARGSYEQYF,TGCGCCAGCAGCTTTGCCCGGGGTTCCTACGAGCAGTACTTC
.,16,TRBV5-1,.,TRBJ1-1,CASSLVAGPGDTEAFF,TGCGCCAGCAGCTTGGTTGCGGGGCCGGGGGACACTGAAGCTTTCTTT
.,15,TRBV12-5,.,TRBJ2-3,CASGLVQGRSDTQYF,TGTGCTAGTGGTTTGGTACAGGGCAGATCGGATACGCAGTATTTT
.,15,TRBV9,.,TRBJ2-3,CASSVLERPTDTQYF,TGTGCCAGCAGCGTCCTAGAGCGACCCACAGATACGCAGTATTTT
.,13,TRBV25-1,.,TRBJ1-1,CASSEQGWTEAFF,TGTGCCAGCAGTGAACAGGGTTGGACTGAAGCTTTCTTT
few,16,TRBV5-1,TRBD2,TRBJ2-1,CASSSQAGGPGNEQFF,TGCGCCAGCAGCTCACAAGCGGGGGGGCCGGGGAATGAGCAGTTCTTC
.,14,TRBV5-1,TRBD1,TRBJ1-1,CASSPTGGSTEAFF,TGCGCCAGCAGCCCTACAGGGGGGAGCACTGAAGCTTTCTTT
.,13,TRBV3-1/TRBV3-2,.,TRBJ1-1,CASSQFQNTEAFF,TGTGCCAGCAGCCAATTTCAGAACACTGAAGCTTTCTTT
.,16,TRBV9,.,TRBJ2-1,CASSGATGIARGEQFF,TGTGCCAGCAGCGGAGCCACAGGGATCGCCCGAGGTGAGCAGTTCTTC
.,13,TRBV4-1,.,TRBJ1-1,CASSYTGYTEAFF,TGCGCCAGCAGCTATACAGGGTACACTGAAGCTTTCTTT
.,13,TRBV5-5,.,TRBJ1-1,CASSLQENTEAFF,TGTGCCAGCAGCTTACAGGAGAACACTGAAGCTTTCTTT
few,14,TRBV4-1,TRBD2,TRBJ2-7,CASSQAGGRYEQYF,TGCGCCAGCAGCCAAGCGGGGGGGCGCTACGAGCAGTACTTC
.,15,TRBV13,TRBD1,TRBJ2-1,CASSEDRGGYNEQFF,TGTGCCAGCAGCGAAGACAGGGGGGGTTACAATGAGCAGTTCTTC
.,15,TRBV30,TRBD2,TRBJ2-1,CAWSYLAGRSYEQFF,TGTGCCTGGAGTTACCTAGCGGGGAGGAGCTATGAGCAGTTCTTC
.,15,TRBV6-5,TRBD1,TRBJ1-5,CASTLGQGAVQPQHF,TGTGCCAGCACCCTGGGACAGGGGGCCGTTCAGCCCCAGCATTTT
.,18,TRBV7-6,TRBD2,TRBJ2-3,CASSLYSGGNGATDTQYF,TGTGCCAGCAGCTTATACAGCGGGGGGAATGGGGCAACAGATACGCAGTATTTT
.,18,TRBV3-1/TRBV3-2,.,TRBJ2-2,CASSQGGIGGANTGELFF,TGTGCCAGCAGCCAAGGGGGGATTGGAGGGGCAAACACCGGGGAGCTGTTTTTT
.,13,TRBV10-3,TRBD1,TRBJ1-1,CAINGQANTEAFF,TGTGCCATCAATGGACAGGCGAACACTGAAGCTTTCTTT
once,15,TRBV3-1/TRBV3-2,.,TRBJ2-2,CASSSWAPNTGELFF,TGTGCCAGCAGTTCCTGGGCTCCTAACACCGGGGAGCTGTTTTTT
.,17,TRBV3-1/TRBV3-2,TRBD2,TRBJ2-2,CASSQNGGGASSRELFF,TGTGCCAGCAGCCAAAATGGCGGGGGGGCCAGTAGCCGGGAGCTGTTTTTT
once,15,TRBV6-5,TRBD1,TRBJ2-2,CASNSGTGVPGELFF,TGTGCCAGCAATTCGGGGACAGGCGTACCCGGGGAGCTGTTTTTT
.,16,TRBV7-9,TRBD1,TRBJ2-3,CASSHPGTGITDTQYF,TGTGCCAGCAGTCATCCCGGGACAGGGATCACAGATACGCAGTATTTT
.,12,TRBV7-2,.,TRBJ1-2,CASSSSGAGYTF,TGTGCCAGCAGCTCGAGCGGGGCGGGCTACACCTTC
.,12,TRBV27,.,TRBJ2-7,CASTNRYYEQYF,TGTGCCAGCACCAACAGGTACTACGAGCAGTACTTC
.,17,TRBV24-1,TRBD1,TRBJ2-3,CATSRGTGDPFTDTQYF,TGTGCCACCAGCCGGGGGACAGGGGACCCCTTCACAGATACGCAGTATTTT
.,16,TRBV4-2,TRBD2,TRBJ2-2,CASSQRTSGGAGELFF,TGTGCCAGCAGCCAACGGACTAGCGGGGGGGCCGGGGAGCTGTTTTTT
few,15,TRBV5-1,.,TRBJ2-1,CASSLGQGGGNEQFF,TGCGCCAGCAGCTTGGGGCAGGGGGGCGGAAATGAGCAGTTCTTC
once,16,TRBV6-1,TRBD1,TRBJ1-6,CASSDPDRDYNSPLHF,TGTGCCAGCAGTGATCCGGACAGGGACTATAATTCACCCCTCCACTTT